The clone carrying this TCR beta chain was detected a few times. Donors were healthy Caucasian individuals from Russia aged about 6 to 90. Each donor supplied approximately 10 milliliters of peripheral blood. This entry is derived from a study of blood T cells in healthy people across ages. Using a J-beta primer mix together with a sample-barcoded 5' primer, a second PCR was run for roughly 6 to 12 cycles. Paired-end reads containing CDR3 totaled no fewer than 2.5 million for each sample. In TCRdb, the 5' RACE reads were re-called with MiXCR into one record per CDR3 protein. The sample includes more than 800,000 distinct CDR3 sequences, under 35% seen only once; the top ten take 15% to 20%. The origin of this receptor is a woman of 80 years or more in good health. What was sequenced was blood.

This CDR3 is CATSPAGQGREGTEAFF. For the CDR3, the DNA is TGTGCCACCAGCCCGGCGGGACAGGGGAGGGAAGGCACTGAAGCTTTCTTT. The chain uses TRBV15 and TRBJ1-1, with 10 bases matching TRBD1. Unmatched junction bases numbered 13, after V lost 5 bases and J lost 4 bases. Germline V gene lookup returns CDR1 LNHNV and CDR2 YYDKDF (reference sequence). The CDR3 length is 17 residues.